This T cell receptor (beta chain) was sequenced in a study of blood T cells in healthy people across ages. The second PCR ran about 6 to 11 cycles with a sample-barcoded 5' primer and J-beta primers. MiXCR was run by TCRdb on the 5' RACE reads, yielding one entry per CDR3 protein. The table lists about 2 million distinct CDR3 sequences, about 50% of them singletons. Germline CDR1 and CDR2: SGHTA and FQGNSA. This CDR3 is 18 amino acids long. This clonotype was seen a single time. Compared with germline, one end of the junction differs, possibly owing to a read error. What was sequenced was blood. The chain joins TRBV7-2 to TRBJ2-5; 11 bases line up with TRBD2. The source of this sequence is a woman between 40 and 50 years old in good health. This CDR3 is CVSSLISASGGIQETQYF. The CDR3 DNA is TGTGTCAGCAGCTTAATATCAGCTAGCGGGGGGATTCAAGAGACCCAGTACTTT.